This note documents a single T cell receptor (beta chain) sequence. The junction departs from the called germline gene at one end, perhaps through a read error. The template was RNA from unsorted bulk tissue. The record originates from a study of tumor and adjacent non-tumor tissue in lung cancer. TCRbeta libraries were built with three rounds of nested PCR, modified from ARM-PCR. TCRdb ran MiXCR on the multiplex PCR reads and lists one entry per CDR3 protein. The sample includes over 85,000 distinct CDR3 sequences, around 82% of them seen just once. This CDR3 spans 12 amino acids. Germline loops: CDR1 MDHEN, CDR2 SYDVKM.

The V call is TRBV28, the J call TRBJ1-6; 9 bases align to TRBD1. The material sequenced was lung tumor tissue. This TCR derives from a man aged 70-80 years with non-small cell lung cancer. The CDR3 here is CAWGTGRSHLHF. In DNA, the CDR3 is TGTGCCTGGGGGACAGGGAGGTCACACCTCCACTTT.